The 11 T cell receptor beta chains reported below all come from one sample, sequenced in a study of blood T cell repertoires in COVID-19. Using immunoSEQ multiplex PCR, the repertoire was profiled, and TCRdb retains in-frame clones only, with some absent. The profile shows approximately 74,000 clones, 88% of them singletons. The source material was peripheral blood. All receptors come from a woman older than 75 with active or convalescent COVID-19.

CDR3 nucleotide sequence: TGTGCCAGCAGCTTAGGGCGACAGGGTTATGGGTTCTTC. Residues: CASSLGRQGYGFF. This rearrangement joins TRBV7-2 to TRBJ2-1; TRBD1 matches at 7 bases. This CDR3 is 13 amino acids long. CDR1 SGHTA and CDR2 FQGNSA come from the germline V gene. The V and J ends lost 1 base and 15 bases, in that order; junction bases with no gene match: 9.

V and J are TRBV7-6 and TRBJ1-5; D remains unclear. V was cut by 4 bases and J by 3 bases, with 13 bases left in between. The germline CDR1 and CDR2 sequences are SGHVS and FNYEAQ. The CDR3 totals 15 residues. The CDR3 DNA is TGTGCCAGCAGCTCCCTCCGCGGCCCCAATCAGCCCCAGCATTTT. This translates into CASSSLRGPNQPQHF. Filled out from reference TRBV7-6 and TRBJ1-5, the complete variable domain reads GAGVSQSPRYKVTKRGQDVALRCDPISGHVSLYWYRQALGQGPEFLTYFNYEAQQDKSGLPNDRFSAERPEGSISTLTIQRTEQRDSAMYRCASSSLRGPNQPQHFGDGTRLSIL.

Worth noting for this clone: One end of the junction fails to match germline, which may point to a read error. V and J are TRBV27 and TRBJ1-1, with unresolved D. Germline CDR1 is MNHEY and CDR2 is SMNVEV (reference sequence). The CDR3 spans 17 residues. The CDR3, as DNA: TGTGCCAGCAGTTTATTTGCAGGACTGGGCGCCGGACGGGGAGAATGGTTT. Its translation: CASSLFAGLGAGRGEWF.

The V call is TRBV2, the J call TRBJ1-2; D unresolved. The CDR3 covers 12 residues. Trimming left V 4 bases short and J 5 bases short, with 8 bases between. Germline CDR1 reads SNHLY; CDR2 reads FYNNEI. This chain's CDR3 is CASSAGSYGYTF. Written as DNA, the CDR3 is TGTGCCAGCAGTGCGGGTTCGTATGGCTACACCTTC.

CDR3 DNA sequence: TGTGCCAGCAGGGGGGGTGGAGGGACTGAAGCTTTCTTT. Encoded protein: CASRGGGGTEAFF. This sequence joins TRBV6-6 and TRBJ1-1; maybe TRBD1 (5 bases). Deletions cut 6 bases from V and 5 bases from J, with 13 bases between. The CDR3 consists of 13 residues. Germline V gene sequence: CDR1 MNHNY, CDR2 SVGAGI (reference sequence).

The chain is built from TRBV1 and TRBJ1-2; TRBD1 reflects the table's D call only, with no check against the DNA. TRBV1 is a recognized pseudogene. The CDR3 totals 17 residues. The CDR3 coding sequence is TGCACCAGCAGCCAAGACGCTGGACAGGTCCTACCCTATGGCTACACCTTC. This gives the protein CTSSQDAGQVLPYGYTF.

V gene TRBV5-6 combines with J gene TRBJ1-2, with 7 bases identical to TRBD1. The CDR3 runs to 16 residues. Germline loops: CDR1 SGHDT, CDR2 YYEEEE. The ends lost 1 base at V and 3 bases at J; junction bases unmatched: 9. The CDR3 sequence is CASSLSGQESYYGYTF. Written as DNA, the CDR3 is TGTGCCAGCAGCTTGAGCGGACAGGAGTCCTACTATGGCTACACCTTC. The full variable domain, in which reference TRBV5-6 and TRBJ1-2 provide the parts outside the CDR3, is DAGVTQSPTHLIKTRGQQVTLRCSPKSGHDTVSWYQQALGQGPQFIFQYYEEEERQRGNFPDRFSGHQFPNYSSELNVNALLLGDSALYLCASSLSGQESYYGYTFGSGTRLTVV.

This chain links TRBV5-1 with TRBJ2-1; D possibly corresponds to TRBD1 (6 bases). Trimming cost V 0 bases and J 6 bases, with 13 bases left between them. The CDR3 is made up of 15 amino acids. Germline-derived CDR1 and CDR2 are SGHRS and YFSETQ. The DNA of the CDR3 is TGCGCCAGCAGCTTGGTACAGGGATCATTCAATGAGCAGTTCTTC. Protein product: CASSLVQGSFNEQFF.

This clone was seen just once. The chain carries TRBV5-4 and TRBJ1-1, with TRBD1 as a possible D gene (5 bases). This CDR3 has 15 residues. V dropped 3 bases and J dropped 0 bases, with 12 bases sitting between them. Germline-derived CDR1 and CDR2 are SGHNT and YYREEE (reference sequence). As DNA, the CDR3 is TGTGCCAGCAGCTCGACAGTCCTCTTGAACACTGAAGCTTTCTTT. Protein product: CASSSTVLLNTEAFF.

The J gene is TRBJ2-1, the V gene TRBV6-5; the D gene is possibly TRBD2 (5 bases). Deletions cut 4 bases from V and 8 bases from J, with 9 bases between. The CDR3 is made up of 12 amino acids. The germline V gene encodes CDR1 MNHEY and CDR2 SVGAGI. The CDR3 region is CASSFYGDEQFF. In nucleotides, the CDR3 is TGTGCCAGCAGTTTCTACGGGGATGAGCAGTTCTTC.

This rearrangement joins TRBV6-5 to TRBJ1-2, with 9 bases that match TRBD1. V lost 4 bases to trimming and J lost 8 bases; unmatched junction nucleotides: 8. CDR3 length: 14 amino acids. Germline CDR1 is MNHEY and CDR2 is SVGAGI. CDR3 amino acids: CASSFRDRASGYTF. The CDR3 nucleotides read TGTGCCAGCAGTTTCCGGGACAGGGCGAGCGGCTACACCTTC.